This T cell receptor (beta chain) appears in the sequencing data of a study of CXCR3-negative and CXCR3-positive naive CD8 T cells. Overall study findings and caveats: Memory cells differed in TRBV-TRBJ usage, but naive CXCR3-negative and CXCR3-positive cells had similar usage. The study found CXCR3 expression partially decreased after cryopreservation and ran most assays on fresh PBMCs. CXCR3-positive naive cells had TRB CDR3s that were more hydrophobic than CXCR3-negative naive cells had.

As for this clonotype: Its target is not known.

Via 5' RACE with UMI labels, TRB cDNA libraries were prepared. TCRdb re-called the 5' RACE reads, yielding one record per CDR3 amino acid sequence without DNA. Its table records roughly 120,000 distinct CDR3 sequences. The sequence was collected from a human donor in good health. Some clones in this sample may be carry-over from other donors' samples. The specimen was naive CXCR3+ CD8+ T cells from blood. This sample's subset: CD45RO-CCR7+CD27+CD95- naive CD8+ T cells expressing CXCR3 (TNR3+).

The CDR3 spells CASRIDTGETQYF. The chain combines TRBV12-3 or TRBV12-4 with TRBJ2-5; TCRdb reports TRBD1, a call that lacks DNA to check it against. The CDR3 length is 13 residues.